This T cell receptor beta chain appears in the sequencing data of a study of spatial heterogeneity in lung cancer. Study-level background: The average count in raw reads for each unique TCR and UMI combination exceeded eight appearances.

To note about this clonotype: The antigen is undetermined.

Study-level findings and limits: Tumor TCRs that were ubiquitous and expanded showed up in blood more at resection than follow-up.

Germline CDR1 is DFQATT and CDR2 is SNEGSKA (reference sequence). The V end lost 3 bases, the J end lost 0 bases, and 11 bases lay between the germline ends. The CDR3 totals 14 residues. TCRdb re-analysed the 5' RACE reads in MiXCR, keeping a single row per CDR3 protein. The repertoire holds roughly 10,000 distinct CDR3 sequences, with about a quarter as singletons. Described time point: blood at routine non-recurrence follow-up after resection. Whole RNA, isolated from tumor, nontumor lung or frozen PBMC, was sequenced without prior sorting. The starting material was PBMCs, obtained at follow-up. The sequence derives from a female donor with early-stage non-small cell lung cancer. This chain joins TRBV20-1 and TRBJ1-1; perhaps TRBD1 as D (5 bases). The CDR3 DNA reads as TGCAGTGCTAGGCAGGGTAGGGTGAACACTGAAGCTTTCTTT. Amino acids: CSARQGRVNTEAFF.